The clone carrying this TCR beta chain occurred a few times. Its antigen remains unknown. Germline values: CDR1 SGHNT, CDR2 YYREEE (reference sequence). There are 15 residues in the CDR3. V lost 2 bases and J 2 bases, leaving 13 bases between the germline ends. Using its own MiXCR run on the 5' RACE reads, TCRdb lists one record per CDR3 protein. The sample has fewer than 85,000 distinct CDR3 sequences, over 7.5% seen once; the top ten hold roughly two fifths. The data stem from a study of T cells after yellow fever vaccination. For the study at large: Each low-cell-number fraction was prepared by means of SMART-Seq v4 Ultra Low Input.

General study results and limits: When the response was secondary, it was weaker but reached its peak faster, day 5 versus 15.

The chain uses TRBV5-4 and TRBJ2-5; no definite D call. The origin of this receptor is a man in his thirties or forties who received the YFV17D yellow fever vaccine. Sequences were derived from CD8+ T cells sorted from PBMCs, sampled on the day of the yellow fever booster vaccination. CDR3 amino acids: CASSFTPRQQETQYF. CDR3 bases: TGTGCCAGCAGCTTTACACCCCGGCAGCAAGAGACCCAGTACTTC.